The 11 T cell receptor beta chains below were found in one sample sequenced in a study of shared clonotypes between healthy human individuals. TCRdb's table, derived via immunoSEQ multiplex PCR, lists solely in-frame clones and lacks some. In the table there are about 2.3 million clones, less than 95% of which are singletons. Source material: naive CD4+ T cells from PBMCs. The subset denotes: CD45RA+ positively selected. The receptors derive from a man younger than 35 in good health. Some clones in this sample may be carry-over from other donors' samples.

This clone has a handful of counts. The V and J genes are TRBV6-1 and TRBJ2-7; TRBD1 agrees at 8 bases. The CDR3 length is 13 residues. Trimming cost V 8 bases and J 4 bases; bases outside gene matches: 7. Germline-derived CDR1 and CDR2 are MNHNS and SASEGT. CDR3 DNA sequence: TGTGCCAGCCAGGGGGCTGTTATGTACGAGCAGTACTTC. Encoded protein: CASQGAVMYEQYF.

The chain joins TRBV6-1 to TRBJ2-4, with D hard to call. CDR1 and CDR2 from the germline V gene are MNHNS and SASEGT. The CDR3 sequence is 15 residues long. V shed 2 bases and J shed 0 bases, with 8 bases lying between them. The CDR3 region is CASSEPLGAKNIQYF. CDR3 sequence (DNA): TGTGCCAGCAGTGAACCCCTTGGAGCCAAAAACATTCAGTACTTC.

About this clone itself: Other nucleotide sequences in the sample specify the same CDR3. This chain connects TRBV7-3 to TRBJ1-1; TRBD1 is a possible D gene (6 bases). Germline assignment: CDR1 SGHTA and CDR2 FQGTGA. Trimming took off 2 bases at V and 5 bases at J, with 12 bases between the two ends. This CDR3 spans 14 amino acids. CDR3 amino acids: CASSLLGGGTEAFF. CDR3 sequence (DNA): TGTGCCAGCAGCTTATTAGGGGGAGGTACTGAAGCTTTCTTT.

The genes are TRBV6-5 and TRBJ2-7; D gene ambiguous. Trimming shortened V by 5 bases and J by 4 bases, and 18 bases separated the two germline ends. Per germline, CDR1 MNHEY and CDR2 SVGAGI. The CDR3 runs 15 residues. The CDR3 DNA reads as TGTGCCAGCAGTCCACCCGGAACTCGCTGGTACGAGCAGTACTTC. Translated: CASSPPGTRWYEQYF.

This sequence joins TRBV28 and TRBJ1-2, with 9 bases aligning to TRBD1. This CDR3 spans 14 amino acids. Trimming at V came to 5 bases and at J to 1 base, leaving 2 bases not matched to a gene. Germline assignment: CDR1 MDHEN and CDR2 SYDVKM. For the CDR3, the DNA is TGTGCCAGCAGTGGGACAGGGTATAACTATGGCTACACCTTC. It translates to CASSGTGYNYGYTF.

This sequence joins TRBV19 and TRBJ2-4; TRBD2 aligns across 11 bases. This CDR3 comprises 17 residues. V shed 6 bases and J 3 bases; nucleotides not matched to a gene: 10. In germline, CDR1 is LNHDA, CDR2 SQIVND (reference sequence). CDR3 DNA sequence: TGTGCCAGTAGCACTAGCGGGAGCCAACTTGGCAAAAACATTCAGTACTTC. Translating gives CASSTSGSQLGKNIQYF.

The V call is TRBV5-1, the J call TRBJ2-7; 10 positions match TRBD1. V dropped 4 bases and J dropped 9; count of bases not matched to a gene: 7. The CDR3 is 13 amino acids. Germline CDR1 is SGHRS and CDR2 is YFSETQ. The CDR3 bases are TGCGCCAGCAGCCCCGGGACAGGGGAAGGGCAGTACTTC. It codes for CASSPGTGEGQYF.

This clone was seen just once. The gene calls are TRBV6-1 and TRBJ2-1; 9 nucleotides line up with TRBD2. This CDR3 is 15 amino acids long. V trimming: 4 bases; J trimming: 3 bases; junction bases outside the gene matches: 4. Germline CDR1 is MNHNS and CDR2 is SASEGT. In DNA form, the CDR3 reads TGTGCCAGCAGTGTTAATAGCGGGAGCTACAATGAGCAGTTCTTC. This translates into CASSVNSGSYNEQFF.

Comments on this clone: Other DNA sequences in this sample translate to the same CDR3. The chain has TRBV9 and TRBJ2-3; D might be TRBD2 (6 bases). V lost 2 bases, J lost 0 bases, and 7 bases lay in between. The CDR3 totals 14 residues. Germline loops: CDR1 SGDLS, CDR2 YYNGEE. The CDR3 is CASSVGGSTDTQYF. DNA of the CDR3: TGTGCCAGCAGCGTCGGGGGAAGCACAGATACGCAGTATTTT. The full variable domain, with the rest looked up from reference TRBV9 and TRBJ2-3, is DSGVTQTPKHLITATGQRVTLRCSPRSGDLSVYWYQQSLDQGLQFLIQYYNGEERAKGNILERFSAQQFPDLHSELNLSSLELGDSALYFCASSVGGSTDTQYFGPGTRLTVL.

This clone was observed a few times. Other nucleotide sequences in the sample specify the same CDR3. The rearrangement uses TRBV5-1 and TRBJ1-1; D unresolved. Germline V CDR1 and CDR2: SGHRS, YFSETQ. V was pared by 0 bases and J by 0 bases, with 3 bases between. There are 13 residues in the CDR3. CDR3 in DNA: TGCGCCAGCAGCTTGGCCTTGAACACTGAAGCTTTCTTT. Amino acids: CASSLALNTEAFF.

This rearrangement joins TRBV19 to TRBJ2-2, with 10 nucleotides matching TRBD2. V shed 5 bases and J 3 bases; nucleotides not matched to a gene: 3. CDR1 and CDR2 from the germline V gene are LNHDA and SQIVND (reference sequence). The CDR3 loop spans 15 amino acids. The CDR3 nucleotides read TGTGCCAGTAGTTTAGCGGGAGGAGACACCGGGGAGCTGTTTTTT. This sequence encodes CASSLAGGDTGELFF.